This T cell receptor (beta chain) is from a study of blood T cell repertoires in COVID-19. The ends lost 3 bases at V and 8 bases at J; junction bases unmatched: 4. Germline V CDR1 and CDR2: DFQATT, SNEGSKA (reference sequence). The CDR3 length is 11 residues. Authors' analysis steps: Estimation of nucleated cell counts was performed using reference gene primer amplification. Assay used: immunoSEQ multiplex PCR; TCRdb lists only in-frame clones, some missing. From that table come the V and J calls and clone size; the DNA was used to work out D and trimming. The sample records around 46,000 clones, around 82% being singletons.

The chain combines TRBV20-1 with TRBJ2-7; TRBD2 aligns across 7 bases. The sequencing sample was made of peripheral blood. This sequence originates from a human donor in a cohort sampled during active COVID-19. The CDR3 DNA reads TGCAGTGCTAGCCCGACTAGCCAGCAGTACTTC. Amino acids: CSASPTSQQYF.